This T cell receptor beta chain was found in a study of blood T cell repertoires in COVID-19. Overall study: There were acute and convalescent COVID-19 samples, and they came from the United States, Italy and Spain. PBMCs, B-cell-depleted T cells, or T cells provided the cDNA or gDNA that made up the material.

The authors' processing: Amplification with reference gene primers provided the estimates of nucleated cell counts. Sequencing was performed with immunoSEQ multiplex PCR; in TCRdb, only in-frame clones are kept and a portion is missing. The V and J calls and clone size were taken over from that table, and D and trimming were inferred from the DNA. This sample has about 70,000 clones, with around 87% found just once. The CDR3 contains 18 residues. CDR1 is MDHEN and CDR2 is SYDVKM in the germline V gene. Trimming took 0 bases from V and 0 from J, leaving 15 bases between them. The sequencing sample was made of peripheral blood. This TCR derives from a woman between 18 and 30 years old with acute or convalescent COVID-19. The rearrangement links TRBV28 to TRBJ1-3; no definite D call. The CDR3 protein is CASSLWSAPESSGNTIYF. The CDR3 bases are TGTGCCAGCAGTTTATGGAGTGCGCCCGAGAGCTCTGGAAACACCATATATTTT.